One T cell receptor beta chain is described in this entry. Sequencing used immunoSEQ multiplex PCR; TCRdb keeps in-frame clones, though not all of them. The sample records roughly 60,000 clones, 90% being singletons. The data derive from a study of T cell changes during pregnancy in multiple sclerosis. The CDR3 runs 15 residues. From germline, CDR1 is SGDLS and CDR2 YYNGEE. The V gene lost 0 bases and the J gene lost 4 bases, with 13 bases spanning the gap. The chain has TRBV9 and TRBJ1-2; tentatively, D is TRBD1 (6 bases). This material consisted of peripheral blood, taken in the second trimester of pregnancy. The receptor was isolated from a female donor in good health, enrolled as a control in a pregnancy study. The CDR3 reads CASSVGAGTSYGYTF. The CDR3 DNA is TGTGCCAGCAGCGTAGGGGCAGGGACATCCTATGGCTACACCTTC. Looking up the rest from reference TRBV9 and TRBJ1-2 gives the full variable domain: DSGVTQTPKHLITATGQRVTLRCSPRSGDLSVYWYQQSLDQGLQFLIQYYNGEERAKGNILERFSAQQFPDLHSELNLSSLELGDSALYFCASSVGAGTSYGYTFGSGTRLTVV.